This TCR beta chain was identified in a study of cytomegalovirus exposure and HLA in healthy donors (TCRdb year 2017). At the level of the whole study: An earlier analysis of some 500 of the donors reported about 250 Gb of sequence data and approximately 110 million unique TCR beta sequences from about 200 million T cells. Typing coverage differed by locus: A, B, C, DRB1 and DQB1 were typed in roughly 620-640 donors, DQA1 in 522, DPA1 in over 600, and DPB1 in approximately 450. About 280 gigabases of sequencing data and some 85 million unique TCR sequences were included in an early release covering 500 to 750 HLA-typed donors. The study combined high-throughput TCR immunosequencing, statistical association of individual TCRs with disease status, and machine learning to predict cytomegalovirus infection status. An earlier analysis of some 500 of the donors applied high-throughput TCR beta sequencing to assess whether each TCR beta V gene segment acted as functional or pseudogenic. In addition to the first cohort of several hundred subjects, a separate validation cohort of approximately 130 different subjects was used. Rather than drawing on any new phenotypic data, the later analysis identified candidate immune exposures from TCR beta sequences and the way those sequences occurred across donors. HLA typing included class I and class II loci at four-digit resolution. Donor age, sex, ethnicity and CMV serostatus were collected together with the repertoire data. The aim of the study was to test whether cataloging public T cell receptors could identify signatures of past pathogen exposure. Several DR-DQ haplotypes were treated as single units for association and clustering because of strong linkage in the cohort. Among the roughly 430 genotyped donors, 81% belonged to the genetic ancestry cluster associated with self-reported Caucasian donors. To study patterns of TCR occurrence, a later analysis re-analyzed previously published TCR beta repertoires from under 750 donors and added high-resolution HLA genotyping. A later genetic analysis took genome-wide SNP genotypes for about 55% of the 666 donors and used that subset as a discovery cohort. The study profiled the T cell repertoires of hundreds of subjects by immunosequencing and related them to cytomegalovirus serostatus. Among roughly 400 genotyped donors of the cohort, an average of around 240,000 unique TCR beta nucleotide sequences were sequenced per donor, roughly 20% of them non-productive. Every repertoire in the discovery cohort had been generated on one and the same sequencing platform. Here is what the overall study found, with its caveats: In a later genetic analysis, fewer N-insertions in productive TCRs were reported among donors in an Asian-associated ancestry cluster than the roughly 710-donor mean. Because counts were too low, roughly 16 rarely observed V segments, including chromosome 9 orphons, were excluded from the earlier analysis of several hundred of the donors. Presence/absence analyses assumed roughly uniform sequencing depth across donors, an assumption that may not hold. Immune exposure information for the cohort was limited to CMV serostatus. Cytomegalovirus status was reported to be diagnosed by the classifier with high specificity and sensitivity in both the original and validation cohorts. According to the authors, the approach could potentially be generalized to other disease states and immunological phenotypes. Several of the top co-occurrence clusters appeared to be linked to parvovirus B19, influenza, CMV and Epstein-Barr virus, according to a later analysis. Specific HLA alleles were associated with more than 15,000 TCR beta sequences at a false discovery rate of 0.05 in a later analysis. V-gene and J-gene trimming of TCR beta chains was associated with a missense DCLRE1C variant in a later genetic analysis, and the association was replicated in an independent cohort. In a later analysis, most CMV-associated TCR beta chains were found to appear HLA-restricted, with HLA associations seemingly driven largely by CMV exposure. In an earlier analysis of 587 of the donors, most TCR beta V segments appeared in productive rearrangements about 87% or about 30% of the time, broadly matching IMGT annotations. Most TCR sequences were observed very rarely across donors, whereas some public TCRs were present in many individuals. Because HLA typing was unavailable for some donors at each locus, only the typed subset was used in association tests. According to a later analysis, TCR association rates differed among HLA loci, with DRB1 alleles showing the most associated TCRs and HLA-C alleles showing the fewest. In a later analysis, HLA-associated TCR beta chains were found to be more clonally expanded and to have lower generation probabilities than equally common non-associated chains. Assigning TCR associations to individual alleles was difficult when HLA alleles, especially DR and DQ, strongly co-occurred. In vitro tests confirmed that three of the cytomegalovirus-associated TCR beta chains recognize cytomegalovirus antigens. Correlated functional status among segregating V segments might be attributable to linkage disequilibrium, but an unknown experimental factor could not be ruled out. In the study, some 160 TCR beta chains were listed as associated with cytomegalovirus. A further reported finding was that TCR beta sequences accurately predicted the HLA-A and HLA-B alleles for most subjects in the first cohort. The cohort was sequenced for TCR beta chains only, and without alpha or paired-chain data the features that could be detected were limited. A group of highly shared sequence variants was considered likely to be a technical artifact of the sequencing pipeline.

Turning to this clone: Its antigen remains undetermined.

The cohort comprised under 700 healthy bone marrow donors. All cohort members were sampled while nominally healthy, although unrecorded immune exposures were likely present. The donor was CMV seronegative and was included in the group of over 300 seronegative cohort members. A peripheral blood sample was collected from each donor, and TCR beta sequencing was performed on peripheral blood mononuclear cells. The Qiagen DNeasy Blood Extraction Kit was used to extract genomic DNA from the blood cell samples. The library was built by means of the immunoSEQ multiplex PCR assay. For the multiplex PCR, a mixture combining 60 forward primers for TCR Vbeta segments and 13 reverse primers for TCR Jbeta segments was used. A multiplex PCR assay on genomic DNA amplified the CDR3 region of rearranged TCR beta genes. On the Illumina HiSeq System, the amplified TCR beta libraries were sequenced as 87-base-pair reads. The study's processing was this. Across the 600 to 700 repertoires, a later analysis counted about 81 million unique TCR beta chains, some 11 million of which were shared by at least two donors. To remove PCR and sequencing errors, raw reads were error-corrected and collapsed into unique sequences using a nearest-neighbor algorithm that merged closely related sequences. Alignment of CDR3 sequences to IMGT reference sequences was used to assign V, D and J gene segments. Each retained sequence needed at least a six-nucleotide match to both a V gene segment and a J gene segment. A rearrangement was called productive if the CDR3 had no stop codons and remained in frame with V and J, and every other rearrangement was called non-productive. CDR3 was defined according to IMGT convention as the region running from the second conserved V-encoded cysteine to the conserved J-encoded phenylalanine. In an earlier analysis of approximately 590 of the donors, sequences lacking an unambiguous match to a single V gene segment were excluded. An earlier analysis of under 750 of the donors called V segments functional above 56.7% productive rearrangements and segregating when the between-donor standard deviation exceeded 5%. A statistical classification framework was developed to diagnose cytomegalovirus status using the catalog of TCR beta chain sequences. A later analysis assigned V and J genes by comparing TCR nucleotide sequences with IMGT/GENE-DB human TR gene sequences. The TCRdist pipeline was used in a later analysis to assign CDR3 sequences and most-parsimonious VDJ recombination scenarios. A later analysis defined each TCR beta chain by its CDR3 amino acid sequence plus V-gene family, and excluded reads lacking a unique V-gene family. A later analysis removed roughly 590 highly shared, low-generation-probability nucleotide sequences to deal with suspected cross-contamination and a sequencing artifact. In a later analysis, a clonal expansion index for each public chain was calculated from normalized within-repertoire ranks of inferred template counts. In a later analysis, generation probabilities were computed with a VDJ recombination model fitted to out-of-frame rearrangements, and the resulting probabilities were checked against IGoR. A later analysis scored TCR-TCR, TCR-HLA and TCR-CMV co-occurrence with hypergeometric tests, applying a repertoire-size bias correction to TCR pairs. In a later analysis, false discovery rates were estimated by permuting HLA or CMV assignments 20 times. In a later analysis, co-occurring TCRs were grouped using DBSCAN, and TCRdist sequence similarity was added for clustering within HLA-allele-positive subsets. Repertoires with fewer than 30,000 or more than 120,000 public chains, plus five repertoires with anomalous nucleotide sharing, were excluded from co-occurrence clustering. TCRdb retrieved this table from immuneACCESS and kept in-frame rearrangements only. Not all clones are present; in checked studies, unresolved V genes account for under half, and no reason is known for the remainder. V, J and clone size are those of that table, while D and trimming were read from the DNA. The sample table holds 35,000 to 50,000 clones. The ten top clones hold roughly 8% of the sample.

Sequencing input: PBMCs. The receptor was isolated from a male donor in good health and CMV-seronegative.

The CDR3 reads as follows: CASSPDREMDEAFF. Read as DNA, the sequence is TGTGCCAGCAGCCCAGACAGGGAGATGGATGAAGCTTTCTTT. The V and J segments used are TRBV27 and TRBJ1-1, with 7 central nucleotides matching TRBD1. The germline V gene (reference sequence) yields MNHEY for CDR1 and SMNVEV for CDR2. Trimming leaves V shorter by 6 bases and J shorter by 7 bases, with the junction holding 11 bases beyond the gene matches. The CDR3 runs 14 amino acids, cysteine and phenylalanine included. Kept here is only the CDR3 DNA, which spans 42 bases and is read in frame from base 1.